A selection of T cell receptor beta chains follows, all from one sample in a study of T cell responses to AZD1222 COVID-19 vaccine. The method was immunoSEQ multiplex PCR; TCRdb's version includes in-frame clones alone and lacks a portion of them. The data show some 64,000 clones, roughly 80% seen once. Material: peripheral blood, obtained on day 0 of AZD1222 vaccination. The receptors come from an adult in good health. Each CDR3 is given with its conserved first and last residue. D genes are given only for firm matches. Rows give clone size only sometimes, using once, few, many, or a class for an expanded clone.

clone size | J gene | V gene | D gene | CDR3 protein | CDR3 DNA
- | TRBJ2-4 | TRBV9 | - | CASSPRAENIQYF | TGTGCCAGCAGCCCAAGGGCAGAAAACATTCAGTACTTC
- | TRBJ2-7 | TRBV5-6 | TRBD1 | CASSTGTGFEQYF | TGTGCCAGCAGCACGGGGACAGGGTTCGAGCAGTACTTC
few | TRBJ1-3 | TRBV7-2 | TRBD1 | CASSSRQGSRNTIYF | TGTGCCAGCAGCTCCCGACAGGGATCCAGAAACACCATATATTTT
once | TRBJ1-3 | TRBV28 | TRBD1 | CASSLGTGVENTIYF | TGTGCCAGCAGTTTAGGGACAGGGGTTGAAAACACCATATATTTT
once | TRBJ2-1 | TRBV19 | - | CASSPRHRYNEQFF | TGTGCCAGTAGTCCAAGACACCGCTACAATGAGCAGTTCTTC
- | TRBJ2-5 | TRBV6-5 | - | CASRPPGASETQYF | TGTGCCAGCAGGCCCCCGGGTGCCTCAGAGACCCAGTACTTC
- | TRBJ1-2 | TRBV3-1/TRBV3-2 | TRBD1 | CASSSRPLRDRGGSNGYTF | TGTGCCAGCAGCTCCCGTCCCTTGCGGGACAGGGGGGGGAGTAATGGCTACACCTTC
- | TRBJ2-1 | TRBV7-2 | TRBD1 | CASSTTGDNEQFF | TGTGCCAGCAGCACAACAGGGGACAATGAGCAGTTCTTC
- | TRBJ2-6 | TRBV14 | - | CASSQSGRRWSGANVLTF | TGTGCCAGCAGCCAATCCGGCAGGAGGTGGTCTGGGGCCAACGTCCTGACTTTC
- | TRBJ1-5 | TRBV7-2 | - | CASSLLWGRWQPQHF | TGTGCCAGCAGCTTATTATGGGGGAGATGGCAGCCCCAGCATTTT
- | TRBJ2-2 | TRBV7-8 | - | CASSSWTSLNTGELFF | TGTGCCAGCAGCTCTTGGACATCTCTTAACACCGGGGAGCTGTTTTTT
once | TRBJ2-2 | TRBV7-2 | - | CASSSDNTGELFF | TGTGCCAGCAGTTCAGATAACACCGGGGAGCTGTTTTTT
- | TRBJ1-2 | TRBV3-1/TRBV3-2 | - | CASRGSNYGYTF | TGTGCCAGCAGAGGGTCTAACTATGGCTACACCTTC
few | TRBJ2-4 | TRBV4-3 | - | CASSQGGVLAKNIQYF | TGCGCCAGCAGCCAAGGGGGGGTACTAGCCAAAAACATTCAGTACTTC
- | TRBJ1-5 | TRBV30 | - | CAWSVARGAGQPQHF | TGTGCCTGGAGTGTCGCCCGGGGGGCAGGTCAGCCCCAGCATTTT
- | TRBJ1-1 | TRBV5-6 | - | CASSLDANTEAFF | TGTGCCAGCAGCTTGGATGCGAACACTGAAGCTTTCTTT
- | TRBJ1-2 | TRBV7-8 | - | CASSSPGDRLGGYTF | TGTGCCAGCAGCTCACCCGGGGACCGCCTGGGTGGCTACACCTTC
- | TRBJ1-6 | TRBV7-2 | - | CASSLLGLNNSPLHF | TGTGCCAGCAGCCTATTGGGTCTTAACAATTCACCCCTCCACTTT
- | TRBJ2-3 | TRBV11-3 | TRBD2 | CASSLVPLAPTADTQYF | TGTGCCAGCAGCTTAGTCCCACTAGCGCCCACGGCAGATACGCAGTATTTT
- | TRBJ1-3 | TRBV4-1 | - | CASSQEGHSGNTIYF | TGCGCCAGCAGCCAAGAGGGGCACTCTGGAAACACCATATATTTT
few | TRBJ1-1 | TRBV6-5 | - | CASRQGTNTEAFF | TGTGCCAGCAGGCAGGGGACAAACACTGAAGCTTTCTTT
- | TRBJ2-2 | TRBV7-6 | TRBD1 | CASSVTGAGTGELFF | TGTGCCAGCAGCGTGACAGGGGCGGGAACCGGGGAGCTGTTTTTT
- | TRBJ2-2 | TRBV5-1 | TRBD1 | CASSDIQGSGELFF | TGCGCCAGCAGCGATATACAGGGGTCCGGGGAGCTGTTTTTT
- | TRBJ1-1 | TRBV4-2 | TRBD1 | CASSQAGDRGHTEAFF | TGTGCCAGCAGCCAAGCAGGGGACAGGGGGCACACTGAAGCTTTCTTT
- | TRBJ1-1 | TRBV7-2 | TRBD1 | CASSLGTGVNTEAFF | TGTGCCAGCAGCTTAGGGACAGGGGTGAACACTGAAGCTTTCTTT
- | TRBJ2-1 | TRBV12-3/TRBV12-4 | - | CASSVLRNEQFF | TGTGCCAGCAGTGTCCTGCGGAATGAGCAGTTCTTC
- | TRBJ1-1 | TRBV4-1 | - | CASSQEGTLNTEAFF | TGCGCCAGCAGCCAAGAAGGGACTTTGAACACTGAAGCTTTCTTT
- | TRBJ2-3 | TRBV12-3/TRBV12-4 | - | CASTPTRDTQYF | TGTGCCAGCACCCCAACTAGAGATACGCAGTATTTT
few | TRBJ2-7 | TRBV27 | - | CASWRQADEQYF | TGTGCCAGCTGGAGACAGGCGGACGAGCAGTACTTC
- | TRBJ1-5 | TRBV6-1 | TRBD1 | CASRAGTGGNQPQHF | TGTGCCAGCAGAGCCGGGACAGGGGGCAATCAGCCCCAGCATTTT
- | TRBJ1-2 | TRBV9 | TRBD1 | CASSPRQGVGYGYTF | TGTGCCAGCAGCCCCCGACAGGGAGTAGGCTATGGCTACACCTTC